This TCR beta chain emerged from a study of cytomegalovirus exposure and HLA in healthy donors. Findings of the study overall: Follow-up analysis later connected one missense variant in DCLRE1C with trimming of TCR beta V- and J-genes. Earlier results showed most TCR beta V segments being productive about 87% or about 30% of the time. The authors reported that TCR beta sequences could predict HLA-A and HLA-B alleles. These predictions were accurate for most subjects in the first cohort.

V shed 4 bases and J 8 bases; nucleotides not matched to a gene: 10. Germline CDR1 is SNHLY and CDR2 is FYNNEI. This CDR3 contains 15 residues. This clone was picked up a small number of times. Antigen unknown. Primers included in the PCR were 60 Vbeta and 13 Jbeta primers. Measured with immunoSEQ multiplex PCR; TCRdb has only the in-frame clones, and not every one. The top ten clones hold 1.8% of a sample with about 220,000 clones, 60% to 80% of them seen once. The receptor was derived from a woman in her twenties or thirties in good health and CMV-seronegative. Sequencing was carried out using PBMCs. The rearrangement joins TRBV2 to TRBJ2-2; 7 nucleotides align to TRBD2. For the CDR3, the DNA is TGTGCCAGCAGTGGAGGGAGGGCCGATGGTGGGGAGCTGTTTTTT. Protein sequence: CASSGGRADGGELFF.